These 24 T cell receptor beta chains were sequenced from one sample in a study of response to subunit inactivated influenza vaccine. From the RT-PCR reads, TCRdb called clonotypes with MiXCR, one entry per CDR3 protein. The sample contains approximately 500,000 distinct CDR3 sequences, 10% to 15% of which appear only once. Sequences were derived from PBMCs from blood, sampled around seven weeks after vaccination. These receptors were collected from a man aged 50 or older who received an inactivated influenza vaccine.

In its sample, this clonotype was seen many times. This chain connects TRBV7-2 to TRBJ2-1; possibly TRBD1 or TRBD2 for D (6 bases each). CDR3 length: 14 residues. CDR1 and CDR2 (germline): SGHTA, FQGNSA. With 1 base removed from V and 7 bases from J, the gap between germline ends came to 11 bases. This CDR3 is CASSLVGGYNEQFF. In DNA form, the CDR3 reads TGTGCCAGCAGCTTAGTAGGGGGGTATAATGAGCAGTTCTTC.

Many counts were recorded for this clonotype. The J gene is TRBJ2-3, the V gene TRBV7-3; 14 bases fit TRBD2. The CDR3 spans 16 residues. CDR1 is SGHTA, CDR2 FQGTGA, per germline. The trim removed 6 bases at V and 6 bases at J, leaving 8 bases unmatched. The CDR3: CASRSGLAGVRDTQYF. The CDR3 DNA reads as TGTGCCAGCAGATCGGGACTAGCGGGAGTGAGGGATACGCAGTATTTT.

There are many counts of this clonotype. The chain links TRBV7-9 to TRBJ2-3, with D maybe TRBD2 (6 bases). Trimming shortened V by 2 bases and J by 0 bases, and 9 bases separated the two germline ends. CDR3 size: 15 residues. Looked up from germline, CDR1 is SEHNR and CDR2 is FQNEAQ (reference sequence). The CDR3 sequence is CASSLRAGSTDTQYF. CDR3 nucleotide sequence: TGTGCCAGCAGCTTACGGGCGGGAAGCACAGATACGCAGTATTTT.

There are a few counts of this clonotype. The V gene is TRBV6-5, the J gene TRBJ2-5, with D possibly matching TRBD2 (6 bases). V dropped 5 bases and J dropped 5 bases, with 9 bases sitting between them. CDR1 and CDR2 (germline): MNHEY, SVGAGI. The CDR3 consists of 12 residues. CDR3 DNA sequence: TGTGCCAGCAGTACGACTAGGGAGACCCAGTACTTC. Protein: CASSTTRETQYF.

The CDR3 sequence is CSVVVGIDTQYF. The DNA for the CDR3 is TGCAGCGTTGTTGTAGGAATAGATACGCAGTATTTT. V is TRBV29-1 and J is TRBJ2-3; D gene uncertain. The CDR3 contains 12 residues. Germline-derived CDR1 and CDR2 are SQVTM and ANQGSEA. V lost 4 bases, J lost 5 bases, and 10 bases lay in between.

This clonotype was observed a handful of times. J is TRBJ2-7 and V is TRBV20-1, with 12 bases identical to TRBD2. J gave up 4 bases and V 2 bases, and 15 bases lay outside the gene matches. The germline V gene encodes CDR1 DFQATT and CDR2 SNEGSKA (reference sequence). The CDR3 runs to 18 residues. CDR3 sequence (DNA): TGCAGTGCTAGACGCCTACTAGCGGGGGGCGGAGGTGTATACGAGCAGTACTTC. Protein: CSARRLLAGGGGVYEQYF.

This clonotype has a handful of counts. The chain carries TRBV7-9 and TRBJ2-1; D gene unclear. The CDR3 has 12 amino acids. The V end lost 5 bases, the J end lost 12 bases, and 14 bases lay between the germline ends. Germline values: CDR1 SEHNR, CDR2 FQNEAQ (reference sequence). The CDR3 loop is CASSTSPVGQFF. The CDR3 nucleotides are TGTGCCAGCAGCACCAGTCCCGTAGGGCAGTTCTTC.

This chain connects TRBV7-2 to TRBJ2-2; D unresolved. Germline V gene data show CDR1 as SGHTA and CDR2 as FQGNSA. The CDR3 has 17 amino acids. Trimming left V 4 bases short and J 4 bases short, with 19 bases between. The CDR3 nucleotides are TGTGCCAGCAGCTGGGGTTGGGGTCGCCGGGTCACCGGGGAGCTGTTTTTT. Encoded protein: CASSWGWGRRVTGELFF.

This clonotype has ten or more counts. The chain is built from TRBV29-1 and TRBJ1-4, with TRBD1 as a possible D gene (6 bases). Between the trimmed V and J ends, which lost 4 bases and 3 bases, there was a span of 15 bases. This CDR3 region has 15 residues. Germline lookup yields CDR1 SQVTM and CDR2 ANQGSEA. The DNA for the CDR3 is TGCAGCGTTGGGGGGCTGGACAGCTCTAATGAAAAACTGTTTTTT. Its translation is CSVGGLDSSNEKLFF.

The sample holds a few counts of this clonotype. V usage is TRBV29-1 and J usage is TRBJ2-1; TRBD2 matches 15 bases. Trimming at V came to 3 bases and at J to 9 bases, leaving 12 bases not matched to a gene. The CDR3 spans 17 residues. Germline lookup yields CDR1 SQVTM and CDR2 ANQGSEA. CDR3 region: CSVDPGLAGGGYGEQFF. Written as DNA, the CDR3 is TGCAGCGTTGACCCCGGACTAGCGGGAGGGGGATATGGTGAGCAGTTCTTC.

The V and J genes are TRBV2 and TRBJ2-3; TRBD2 aligns across 10 bases. The CDR3 extends over 19 amino acids. Germline V CDR1 and CDR2: SNHLY, FYNNEI. CDR3 DNA sequence: TGTACCATCTGTTTTTTTCCTAGCGGGAGACGGGATCGCACAGATACGCAGTATTTT. Translating it yields CTICFFPSGRRDRTDTQYF. Together with reference TRBV2 and TRBJ2-3, the CDR3 gives the full variable domain: EPEVTQTPSHQVTQMGQEVILRCVPISNHLYFYWYRQILGQKVEFLVSFYNNEISEKSEIFDDQFSVERPDGSNFTLKIRSTKLEDSAMYFCTICFFPSGRRDRTDTQYFGPGTRLTVL.

This chain's CDR3 is CSVAPGQGLSEGYTF. The CDR3 bases are TGCAGCGTTGCCCCGGGACAGGGCCTGTCGGAGGGCTACACCTTC. J is TRBJ1-2 and V is TRBV29-1; 9 nucleotides align to TRBD1. Germline trimming cut 4 bases from V and 8 bases from J; bases unmatched to any gene: 14. The length of the CDR3 is 15 residues. CDR1 SQVTM and CDR2 ANQGSEA come from the germline V gene.

This clonotype was observed at least ten times. V and J are TRBV7-2 and TRBJ1-1; D is perhaps TRBD1 (5 bases). The V gene lost 5 bases and the J gene lost 3 bases, with 13 bases spanning the gap. This CDR3 spans 14 amino acids. From germline, CDR1 is SGHTA and CDR2 FQGNSA. DNA of the CDR3: TGTGCCAGCAGCCCCCAAACGGGGGACACTGAAGCTTTCTTT. It yields the protein CASSPQTGDTEAFF.

The chain couples TRBV4-3 to TRBJ2-3, with D possibly TRBD2 on 6 matching bases. This CDR3 has 16 amino acids. Trimming cost V 1 base and J 6 bases, with 17 bases left between them. Germline V CDR1 and CDR2: LGHNA, YSLEER. Written as DNA, the CDR3 is TGCGCCAGCAGCCAAGGGGGGACTCCCGGGACGGATACGCAGTATTTT. This encodes CASSQGGTPGTDTQYF.

This rearrangement joins TRBV4-1 to TRBJ2-7; either TRBD1 or TRBD2 may supply D (6 bases each). In germline, CDR1 is MGHRA, CDR2 YSYEKL. This CDR3 is 13 amino acids long. V lost 1 base to trimming and J lost 6 bases, with 10 bases between them. DNA for the CDR3: TGCGCCAGCAGCCAAGTAAGGGGGGCCGAGCAGTACTTC. It yields the protein CASSQVRGAEQYF.

In its sample, this clonotype was seen many times. The chain uses TRBV29-1 and TRBJ2-7, with TRBD1 identical over 9 bases. V dropped 4 bases and J dropped 7; count of bases not matched to a gene: 5. This CDR3 is 12 amino acids long. Per the germline V gene, CDR1 is SQVTM and CDR2 is ANQGSEA. The CDR3 DNA follows: TGCAGCGTTGCGGACAGGGGAGAAGAGCAGTACTTC. Translated: CSVADRGEEQYF.

The chain combines TRBV15 with TRBJ2-3; 13 bases match TRBD2. Trimming cost V 3 bases and J 6 bases; bases outside gene matches: 3. Germline V gives CDR1 LNHNV, CDR2 YYDKDF (reference sequence). The CDR3 has 15 residues. CDR3 nucleotides: TGTGCCACCAGCAGCGGACTAGCGGGAGTGGATACGCAGTATTTT. Residues: CATSSGLAGVDTQYF.

The gene calls are TRBV12-3 or TRBV12-4 and TRBJ2-1, with 9 bases lining up with TRBD2. The length of the CDR3 is 17 residues. The V and J ends lost 3 bases and 2 bases, in that order; junction bases with no gene match: 8. The CDR3 region has the DNA TGTGCCAGCAGTTTTCGCGGGCTAGCGGGAACCTACAATGAGCAGTTCTTC. It translates to CASSFRGLAGTYNEQFF.

This clonotype was observed a few times. The J gene is TRBJ2-5, the V gene TRBV20-1; D uncertain. V lost 3 bases and J 3 bases, leaving 8 bases between the germline ends. The germline gives CDR1 DFQATT, CDR2 SNEGSKA (reference sequence). The CDR3 extends over 12 amino acids. The CDR3 protein is CSASPPKETQYF. The CDR3 nucleotides read TGCAGTGCTAGCCCACCGAAAGAGACCCAGTACTTC.

There are many counts of this clonotype. V and J are TRBV29-1 and TRBJ2-1, with a weak D call TRBD2 (6 bases). The V gene's germline CDR1 is SQVTM and CDR2 ANQGSEA. This CDR3 has 12 residues. Trimming cost V 5 bases and J 6 bases, with 11 bases left between them. The CDR3 protein is CSVLAESNEQFF. The CDR3 region has the DNA TGCAGCGTTTTAGCGGAGAGCAATGAGCAGTTCTTC.

This chain joins TRBV7-9 and TRBJ2-5; 10 positions match TRBD2. The J segment lost 5 bases and the V segment lost 4 bases, leaving 7 bases of the junction unmatched. The CDR3 runs to 15 residues. Per germline, CDR1 SEHNR and CDR2 FQNEAQ (reference sequence). This CDR3 is CASSSGTSEMETQYF. Here the CDR3 DNA reads TGTGCCAGCAGCTCCGGGACTAGCGAGATGGAGACCCAGTACTTC.

This clonotype was detected a few times. The genes are TRBV14 and TRBJ2-4; a possible D gene is TRBD1 (6 bases). Germline CDR1 SGHDN, CDR2 FVKESK. This CDR3 has 11 amino acids. Trimming shortened V by 6 bases and J by 9 bases, and 9 bases separated the two germline ends. This CDR3 reads CASSLQGIQYF. DNA for the CDR3: TGTGCCAGCAGTTTACAGGGCATTCAGTACTTC.

The chain recombines TRBV21-1 with TRBJ2-7; the table's D call, TRBD1, has no DNA check behind it. TRBV21-1 is a listed pseudogene. The CDR3 loop spans 15 amino acids. CDR3 residues: CASSKLSGTTYERYF. The CDR3 DNA reads as TGTGCCAGCAGCAAACTCTCCGGGACAACCTACGAGCGGTACTTC.

This clonotype was recorded a few times. At one of its ends the junction is not consistent with the germline gene, which may arise from a read error. The V call is TRBV14, the J call TRBJ2-7; D is ambiguous. Germline lookup yields CDR1 SGHDN and CDR2 FVKESK. The CDR3 extends over 16 amino acids. CDR3 sequence reads: CASSQDRRVSGGEQYF. The CDR3 DNA reads as TGTGCCAGCAGCCAAGATAGAAGAGTGTCGGGTGGCGAGCAGTACTTT.